This T cell receptor (beta chain) was recovered during a study of blood T cells in healthy people across ages (dated by TCRdb to between 2014 and 2017). Looking at the study overall: In model experiments, roughly one uniquely barcoded TCR beta cDNA molecule per two T cells was captured by template switching. The study measured age-related changes in TCR beta repertoire diversity using deep sequencing normalized with unique cDNA molecular identifiers. The donors were divided into four age groups: young (average roughly 15 years), middle-aged (about 40), aged (about 61) and long-lived (82). Two additional independent replicas of 1 million unique cDNA reads from the same blood draw were analyzed for two donors (one aged 18 to 30 and one aged 80 or older).

Between the V and J ends, shortened by 0 bases and 0 bases respectively, the junction contains 12 bases. The germline V gene encodes CDR1 MGHRA and CDR2 YSYEKL. The CDR3 measures 16 amino acids from cysteine to phenylalanine. This entry keeps only the CDR3 DNA: 48 bases, framed from base 1. Libraries were made using 5' RACE. TCRdb names Illumina HiSeq 2500 as the instrument used. A second roughly 7 to 12 cycle PCR used a sample-barcoded 5' primer and a J-beta primer mix. A unique molecular identifier was introduced onto each TCR beta cDNA molecule by a template-switch 5' adaptor carrying 12 random nucleotides. At least 2.5 million CDR3-containing paired-end reads were obtained from each sample. First-strand cDNA was synthesized from all RNA with the Mint cDNA synthesis kit, primed by a TRBC-specific oligonucleotide. After uracil-DNA glycosylase treatment, a first 18-cycle PCR used universal primers M1SS and BC2_uni_R on all cDNA. In the original analysis: Normalization of each sample was performed by random selection of 1 million high-quality reads, each carrying a distinct molecular identifier. Instead of being binned into consensus sequences, reads with shared molecular identifiers were discarded. MiTCR, run with a Q25 quality threshold and the strictest error-elimination algorithm, handled CDR3 identification, clonotype clustering and error correction. A nonparametric unseen species model with Euler transformation was used to estimate lower-bound total TCR beta diversity. TCRdb passed the public sequencing reads through fastp at Q25 and MiXCR, retaining productive beta sequences. Each record represents a unique CDR3 protein, reported with the most common genes and DNA among its rows. In this record, the V and J calls reflect TCRdb's handling and not the investigators' own analysis. This sample has 800,000 or so distinct CDR3 sequences in its table, and roughly 25% of those were observed once. 3% to 4% of the sample rests with the top ten.

Concerning this clonotype itself: Its antigen remains unidentified. Base qualities are not recorded, but no much larger clone differs from it by a single base.

The investigation overall reported the following: Donor CMV infection status was unknown, potentially confounding age-related changes in expanded clonotypes. Total diversity estimates from one million sequenced T cells were considered lower bounds and underestimates. As age increased, observed TCR beta diversity per million T cells dropped in a roughly linear way, and a significant reduction was already evident by age 40. Bulk unsorted PBMC profiling prevented conclusive comparison of naive and antigen-experienced compartments. Compared with the aged group, the long-lived group had more naive CD4+ T cells, fewer expanded clones and increased TCR diversity, suggesting age selection. The percentage of naive T cells measured by flow cytometry correlated strongly with observed TCR beta diversity.

The 40 or so donors, aged 6 to 90 years, were systemically healthy Caucasian individuals from Russia. About 10 milliliters of peripheral blood were drawn from each donor into EDTA-treated Vacutainer tubes. PBMCs were isolated by Ficoll-Paque density-gradient centrifugation, with at least 6 million obtained per sample. Total RNA was extracted from PBMCs with Trizol reagent, with at least 6 micrograms obtained per sample. For every donor, flow cytometry on a PBMC aliquot measured the percentage of naive CD45RAhigh/CD27high T cells. These data were also filed under a second study, of T cells of mothers and their children. That second report states: Nine systemically healthy Caucasian individuals served as donors, namely three mothers together with their six children. cDNA synthesis used all of the extracted RNA, with roughly 1.5 ug of RNA in each 15 ul reaction. In the second PCR, the M1S primer introduced both the sample barcodes and 2-4 random nucleotides. More than 8.5 million TCR beta CDR3 reads were obtained from each mother, and 2.5 million to 3 million reads were obtained from each child. TCR recombination output is similarly shaped by thymic selection in related and unrelated pairs, with a minor effect exerted by inherited differences. Normalized repertoire overlap was always slightly but never significantly higher in related than unrelated mother-child pairs. With a sensitivity of about 100 clones per million clonotypes, no persistent microchimeric T cell clones were detected. To look for features that set related mother-child pairs apart from unrelated individuals, the researchers ran deep NGS to compare the TCR beta repertoires of mothers and children. The mean age was roughly 36 +/- 4 years for the mothers and roughly 10 +/- 4 years for the children. After adapter ligation with NEBNext reagents, the libraries were sequenced on Illumina HiSeq 2000 with 100+100 nt paired-end reads. To prevent cross-contamination, the mother and child libraries were prepared one month apart and sequenced in separate runs. Each donor had between roughly 450,000 and 2,100,000 distinct TCR beta clonotypes identified. Naive TCR beta clonotypes were estimated from low-frequency clonotypes matched to each donor's FACS-determined naive share, without sorting.

The chain couples TRBV4-1 to TRBJ2-7, and possibly TRBD1, on 7 matching bases. This TCR was sampled from a boy aged 5 to 17 in good health. The specimen was blood. The nucleotide sequence reads as follows: TGCGCCAGCAGCCAAGAGGGCGGGGACAGCTCCTACGAGCAGTACTTC. This is translated as CASSQEGGDSSYEQYF.